Listed here are 16 T cell receptor beta chains from one sample, sequenced in a study of identical twins. TCRdb reprocessed the 5' RACE reads via MiXCR and lists one record per CDR3 protein. The sample has 700,000 or so distinct CDR3 sequences, about 9.4% seen once; the top ten hold 0.75% to 1%. Another study also made use of these data, one on yellow fever vaccine responses in identical twins.

The sample consisted of PBMCs. The origin of the receptors is a woman in her late teens or twenties in good health.

This rearrangement joins TRBV6-2 or TRBV6-3 to TRBJ2-1; D not resolved. Trimming took 7 bases from V and 9 from J, leaving 19 bases between them. The CDR3 sequence is 14 residues long. Germline CDR1 and CDR2: MNHEY and SVGEGT. DNA for the CDR3: TGTGCCAGCACCATTACGCGGACGGTCGGTGAGCAGTTCTTC. Protein: CASTITRTVGEQFF.

This clonotype was detected a few times. The chain is built from TRBV7-2 and TRBJ1-2; 7 bases map to TRBD1. The CDR3 runs to 13 residues. V was clipped by 5 bases and J by 4 bases; unmatched bases: 4. Germline values: CDR1 SGHTA, CDR2 FQGNSA. The CDR3 region is CASSVGQSYGYTF. The CDR3 bases are TGTGCCAGCAGCGTGGGACAGAGCTATGGCTACACCTTC.

This sequence joins TRBV6-2 or TRBV6-3 and TRBJ2-7, with TRBD2 identical over 8 bases. Germline V CDR1 and CDR2: MNHEY, SVGEGT. CDR3 length: 15 residues. The ends lost 7 bases at V and 8 bases at J; junction bases unmatched: 16. The CDR3 protein is CASTSSPTSGSQQYF. DNA for the CDR3: TGTGCCAGCACCTCCTCCCCCACTAGCGGATCCCAGCAGTACTTC.

There are many counts of this clonotype. The chain couples TRBV9 to TRBJ2-7; D is uncertain. The CDR3 has 13 amino acids. The germline V gene has CDR1 SGDLS and CDR2 YYNGEE. V lost 0 bases to trimming and J lost 1 base, with 5 bases between them. The CDR3 DNA is TGTGCCAGCAGCGTAGGTTTGTCCTACGAGCAGTACTTC. It encodes CASSVGLSYEQYF.

The table lists this clonotype with many counts. The chain couples TRBV20-1 to TRBJ2-1, with 13 nucleotides matching TRBD2. CDR1 is DFQATT and CDR2 is SNEGSKA in the germline V gene (reference sequence). The CDR3 consists of 16 residues. The ends lost 4 bases at V and 4 bases at J; junction bases unmatched: 7. This CDR3 is CSATDKGLAGYNEQFF. The CDR3, as DNA: TGCAGTGCTACAGACAAGGGACTAGCGGGATACAATGAGCAGTTCTTC.

This clonotype was counted a few times. The rearrangement links TRBV27 to TRBJ2-1; unclear D gene. The CDR3 sequence is 16 residues long. Deletions cut 6 bases from V and 4 bases from J, with 19 bases between. Germline CDR1 and CDR2: MNHEY and SMNVEV (reference sequence). The CDR3 sequence is CASSRRESTSYNEQFF. In nucleotides, the CDR3 is TGTGCCAGCAGCCGACGAGAATCGACCAGTTACAATGAGCAGTTCTTC.

This clonotype showed up just a few times. The chain has TRBV3-1 and TRBJ2-7; D remains unclear. The CDR3 has 18 amino acids. V lost 1 base, J lost 3 bases, and 22 bases lay in between. Germline V CDR1 and CDR2: LGHDT, YNNKEL (reference sequence). Written as DNA, the CDR3 is TGTGCCAGCAGCCAAGGCGTAGAGCTGGTTCTTAGCATCTACGAGCAGTACTTC. Its translation is CASSQGVELVLSIYEQYF.

This clonotype was counted a few times. This chain connects TRBV15 to TRBJ2-2; a weak D match, TRBD1 (5 bases). The CDR3 contains 15 residues. The germline CDR1 and CDR2 sequences are LNHNV and YYDKDF (reference sequence). The V and J ends lost 6 bases and 0 bases respectively, with 11 bases between them. The CDR3 DNA follows: TGTGCCACCAGACCCAGGGCTTCGAACACCGGGGAGCTGTTTTTT. It encodes CATRPRASNTGELFF.

The V call is TRBV6-1, the J call TRBJ2-7; 9 nucleotides align to TRBD1. The CDR3 length is 16 residues. After removal of 6 bases from V and 4 bases from J, the junction contained 13 bases not matched to a gene. Germline V gives CDR1 MNHNS, CDR2 SASEGT. The CDR3 loop is CASSPPPGQGVYEQYF. The CDR3 DNA reads as TGTGCCAGCAGCCCTCCACCGGGACAGGGAGTGTACGAGCAGTACTTC.

The chain carries TRBV30 and TRBJ1-4, with 10 bases that match TRBD1. The CDR3 loop spans 14 amino acids. With V trimmed by 3 bases and J by 7 bases, 5 bases remained unmatched. Germline-derived CDR1 and CDR2 are GTSNPN and SVGIG (reference sequence). The chain's CDR3 is CAWSRQGAGEKLFF. The CDR3 DNA is TGTGCCTGGAGCAGACAGGGGGCCGGTGAAAAACTGTTTTTT.

This clonotype has only a few counts. This chain uses TRBV27 with TRBJ2-5, with TRBD2 identical over 7 bases. CDR1 is MNHEY and CDR2 is SMNVEV in the germline V gene (reference sequence). The CDR3 covers 14 residues. Losses at the gene ends were 8 bases for V and 3 bases for J; bases not matched to a gene: 9. The chain's CDR3 is CASSFSSGKETQYF. In DNA, the CDR3 is TGTGCCAGCTCATTCTCTAGCGGTAAAGAGACCCAGTACTTC.

V gene TRBV7-2 combines with J gene TRBJ1-2; the match to TRBD1 covers 7 bases. V was pared by 5 bases and J by 7 bases, with 4 bases of the junction left unmatched. This CDR3 is 12 amino acids long. The germline gives CDR1 SGHTA, CDR2 FQGNSA. This CDR3 is CASSPTGTGYTF. The DNA of the CDR3 is TGTGCCAGCAGCCCGACAGGGACTGGCTACACCTTC.

The V call is TRBV5-1, the J call TRBJ2-1, with D perhaps matching TRBD1 (7 bases). V lost 3 bases and J 7 bases, leaving 32 bases between the germline ends. CDR1 and CDR2 from the germline V gene are SGHRS and YFSETQ. CDR3 length: 20 residues. The CDR3 nucleotides read TGCGCCAGCAGCTGGGCGGCAGGGGGTGAAACTAGCTTTCTGGGGAATGAGCAGTTCTTC. Translated: CASSWAAGGETSFLGNEQFF.

This clonotype occurred many times. The chain is built from TRBV7-9 and TRBJ2-7; the D gene is possibly TRBD2 (6 bases). The CDR3 covers 17 residues. CDR1 and CDR2 (germline): SEHNR, FQNEAQ (reference sequence). The V gene lost 3 bases and the J gene lost 0 bases, with 18 bases spanning the gap. CDR3 coding DNA: TGTGCCAGCAGCTTTGTTAGCGGCGACGGAAGCTCCTACGAGCAGTACTTC. Amino acid sequence: CASSFVSGDGSSYEQYF.

This chain joins TRBV12-3 or TRBV12-4 and TRBJ1-6; perhaps TRBD1 as D (5 bases). Trimming removed 2 bases from V and 4 bases from J, with 9 bases in between. The CDR3 contains 15 residues. CDR3 sequence reads: CASSLRQRYNSPLHF. The DNA of the CDR3 is TGTGCCAGCAGTTTAAGACAGCGTTATAATTCACCCCTCCACTTT.

This clonotype appeared many times. This chain links TRBV29-1 with TRBJ2-3; D gene ambiguous. V gave up 8 bases and J gave up 5 bases, with 11 bases separating them. The length of the CDR3 is 11 residues. Looked up from germline, CDR1 is SQVTM and CDR2 is ANQGSEA. The CDR3 coding sequence is TGCAGCCTTAACCATGGAGATACGCAGTATTTT. It is translated as CSLNHGDTQYF.